A single sample is the source of the 31 T cell receptor beta chains below, sequenced in a study of T cells in Graves' hyperthyroidism and ophthalmopathy. Amplification yielded TCR beta CDR3 regions, with RNA transcripts as the source. The primer set for the first-round RT-PCR of the TCR CDR3 was HTBI. TCRdb re-called the multiplex PCR reads through MiXCR, storing one row per CDR3 protein. The sample contains about half a million distinct CDR3 sequences, roughly a quarter of which appear only once. What was sequenced was blood. The receptors come from a woman aged 30 to 39 with Graves' ophthalmopathy.

This clonotype was counted many times. V and J are TRBV10-1 and TRBJ2-2; TRBD2 matches 7 bases. The V gene's germline CDR1 is WNHNN and CDR2 SYGVQD (reference sequence). The CDR3 is made up of 17 amino acids. The J segment lost 1 base and the V segment lost 0 bases, leaving 5 bases of the junction unmatched. CDR3 in amino acids: CASSESAGLQNTGELFF. The CDR3, as DNA: TGCGCCAGCAGTGAGTCAGCGGGACTCCAGAACACCGGGGAGCTGTTTTTT.

This clonotype was seen a few times. The chain carries TRBV2 and TRBJ1-2; possibly TRBD1 for D (5 bases). CDR3 size: 12 residues. Germline V gives CDR1 SNHLY, CDR2 FYNNEI. V gave up 3 bases and J gave up 7 bases, with 9 bases separating them. The CDR3 region has the DNA TGTGCCAGCAGTGAGGGCCAGGGTGGCTACACCTTC. This translates into CASSEGQGGYTF.

This clonotype was counted many times. The chain employs TRBV12-3 or TRBV12-4 and TRBJ2-5, with 10 nucleotides matching TRBD1. With V trimmed by 7 bases and J by 2 bases, 13 bases remained unmatched. The CDR3 has 17 residues. The CDR3 protein is CASTWGQGLPLQETQYF. Written as DNA, the CDR3 is TGTGCCAGCACCTGGGGACAGGGGCTACCCCTACAAGAGACCCAGTACTTC.

The rearrangement joins TRBV28 to TRBJ1-2; tentatively, D is TRBD1 (6 bases). The CDR3 spans 15 residues. In germline, CDR1 is MDHEN, CDR2 SYDVKM. V lost 5 bases and J lost 0, with 13 bases in between. CDR3 amino acids: CASSRGTLSNYGYTF. CDR3 in DNA: TGTGCCAGCAGTCGTGGGACACTTTCTAACTATGGCTACACCTTC.

This clonotype was detected many times. V is TRBV9 and J is TRBJ1-1; D not resolved. The V gene lost 4 bases and the J gene lost 3 bases, with 13 bases spanning the gap. In germline, CDR1 is SGDLS, CDR2 YYNGEE. The CDR3 has 14 residues. In DNA form, the CDR3 reads TGTGCCAGCAGCCCTGGCAAAGCTGACACTGAAGCTTTCTTT. Protein product: CASSPGKADTEAFF.

Ten or more counts support this clonotype. J is TRBJ1-5 and V is TRBV6-1, with a weak D call TRBD1 (5 bases). Trimming left V 6 bases short and J 6 bases short, with 18 bases between. CDR3 length: 15 residues. Germline V gene data show CDR1 as MNHNS and CDR2 as SASEGT. DNA for the CDR3: TGTGCCAGCAGCCGGGGACGGATCCCCGGTCAGCCCCAGCATTTT. Its protein product is CASSRGRIPGQPQHF.

This clonotype was seen ten or more times. This rearrangement joins TRBV30 to TRBJ1-1; D unresolved. CDR3 length equals 12 residues. Trimming removed 8 bases at V and 0 bases at J, with 10 bases between. CDR1 and CDR2 from the germline V gene are GTSNPN and SVGIG (reference sequence). The CDR3, as DNA: TGTGCCCGGGATAGGGTGAACACTGAAGCTTTCTTT. Translated, it gives CARDRVNTEAFF.

Here the CDR3 reads CASSQAQDLNSPLHF. The CDR3 nucleotides are TGTGCCAGCAGCCAAGCTCAGGACCTTAATTCACCCCTCCACTTT. V is TRBV4-2 and J is TRBJ1-6; D is unresolved. CDR1 and CDR2 (germline): LGHNA, YNFKEQ. This CDR3 is built from 15 residues. Deletions cut 1 base from V and 6 bases from J, with 10 bases between.

This clonotype showed up many times. The rearrangement uses TRBV6-6 and TRBJ1-1; tentatively, D is TRBD1 (6 bases). With 6 bases removed from V and 2 bases from J, the gap between germline ends came to 13 bases. The CDR3 is made up of 14 amino acids. Germline CDR1 reads MNHNY; CDR2 reads SVGAGI (reference sequence). The CDR3 is CASRLAGDNTEAFF. The CDR3 bases are TGTGCCAGCAGATTGGCAGGGGATAACACTGAAGCTTTCTTT.

There are many counts of this clonotype. The V gene is TRBV29-1, the J gene TRBJ2-7, with 7 bases fitting TRBD1. CDR1 and CDR2 from the germline V gene are SQVTM and ANQGSEA. The CDR3 length is 14 residues. The V gene end was trimmed by 4 bases and the J gene end by 2 bases; junction bases not matched to a gene: 8. The CDR3 region is CSVAVLGTAYEQYF. The DNA of the CDR3 is TGCAGCGTTGCCGTTCTCGGGACAGCCTACGAGCAGTACTTC.

The sample holds one count of this clonotype. The chain has TRBV6-5 and TRBJ2-2; 7 positions agree with TRBD2. Germline CDR1 and CDR2: MNHEY and SVGAGI. V dropped 3 bases and J dropped 4; count of bases not matched to a gene: 8. There are 16 residues in the CDR3. CDR3: CASSYITGGATGELFF. The CDR3 nucleotides read TGTGCCAGCAGTTATATAACGGGAGGAGCCACCGGGGAGCTGTTTTTT.

This clonotype was seen just once. This sequence joins TRBV20-1 and TRBJ1-3; possible D gene TRBD1, 6 bases. Trimming took off 5 bases at V and 8 bases at J, with 16 bases between the two ends. CDR3 length: 13 residues. Looked up from germline, CDR1 is DFQATT and CDR2 is SNEGSKA (reference sequence). The CDR3 sequence is CSALRPGEDTIYF. The CDR3 nucleotides read TGCAGTGCTCTACGACCAGGGGAGGACACCATATATTTT.

As regards this clonotype: This may come from a read error, since a much larger clone is one base off. CDR3 sequence: CATSDVDRPYERYF. CDR3 sequence (DNA): TGTGCCACCAGTGATGTTGACAGGCCCTACGAGCGGTACTTC. This chain links TRBV24-1 with TRBJ2-7, with a weak D call TRBD1 (6 bases). CDR1 and CDR2 (germline): KGHDR, SFDVKD. This CDR3 is built from 14 residues.

This clonotype has ten or more counts. The chain employs TRBV28 and TRBJ1-2, with D uncertain. From germline, CDR1 is MDHEN and CDR2 SYDVKM. This CDR3 region has 14 residues. Trimming shortened V by 2 bases and J by 4 bases, and 11 bases separated the two germline ends. The CDR3 spells CASSLIRNSYGYTF. The CDR3 DNA reads as TGTGCCAGCAGTTTAATCAGGAATTCCTATGGCTACACCTTC.

This clonotype was observed many times. V and J are TRBV28 and TRBJ2-5; D unclear. The V gene's germline CDR1 is MDHEN and CDR2 SYDVKM. V was shortened by 3 bases and J by 5 bases, with 13 bases between the two germline ends. The CDR3 has 14 residues. For the CDR3, the DNA is TGTGCCAGCAGTTTGACACCCTTGGGGGAGACCCAGTACTTC. Translating it yields CASSLTPLGETQYF.

V gene TRBV6-1 combines with J gene TRBJ2-2, with D perhaps TRBD1 or TRBD2 (6 bases each). V gave up 6 bases and J gave up 5 bases, with 13 bases separating them. Germline CDR1 MNHNS, CDR2 SASEGT. The CDR3 covers 14 residues. The CDR3 coding sequence is TGTGCCAGCAGGTCCGGGGGCAGTACCGGGGAGCTGTTTTTT. It codes for CASRSGGSTGELFF.

This chain uses TRBV12-3 or TRBV12-4 with TRBJ1-1; no firm D call. V lost 3 bases and J 6 bases, leaving 14 bases between the germline ends. This CDR3 is 14 amino acids long. The DNA for the CDR3 is TGTGCCAGCAGTTTCGGTAGAAGACTCGCTGAAGCTTTCTTT. Translation gives CASSFGRRLAEAFF.

This clonotype appeared many times. This chain connects TRBV7-9 to TRBJ1-2; the D gene is possibly TRBD1 (6 bases). Germline CDR1 is SEHNR and CDR2 is FQNEAQ (reference sequence). V lost 5 bases to trimming and J lost 6 bases, with 19 bases between them. CDR3 size: 15 residues. CDR3 nucleotide sequence: TGTGCCAGCAGCCCGCATGGGGGGGGCGCCCATGGCTACACCTTC. Translation: CASSPHGGGAHGYTF.

The J gene is TRBJ1-5, the V gene TRBV9; the D is unclear. Germline V gives CDR1 SGDLS, CDR2 YYNGEE. Trimming stripped 0 bases from V and 7 bases from J, with 11 bases between. The CDR3 length is 14 residues. CDR3 in DNA: TGTGCCAGCAGCGTAGGGTCCCCGGGCCAGCCCCAGCATTTT. The encoded protein is CASSVGSPGQPQHF.

The table lists this clonotype with many counts. This chain links TRBV29-1 with TRBJ1-2; weak D call: TRBD1 (6 bases). Germline V CDR1 and CDR2: SQVTM, ANQGSEA. Trimming stripped 2 bases from V and 5 bases from J, with 9 bases between. This CDR3 contains 12 residues. CDR3 nucleotides: TGCAGCGTTGAAATGGACAGTTATGGCTACACCTTC. Translation: CSVEMDSYGYTF. The full variable domain, its missing parts supplied by reference TRBV29-1 and TRBJ1-2, is SAVISQKPSRDICQRGTSLTIQCQVDSQVTMMFWYRQQPGQSLTLIATANQGSEATYESGFVIDKFPISRPNLTFSTLTVSNMSPEDSSIYLCSVEMDSYGYTFGSGTRLTVV.

The sample holds a few counts of this clonotype. Possible read error: a much larger clone is one base away. V is TRBV12-3 or TRBV12-4 and J is TRBJ2-5; D possibly uses TRBD1 or TRBD2 (5 bases each). CDR3 length equals 13 residues. DNA for the CDR3: TGTGCCAGCAGTTTCGAGGGCGAGGGGACCCAGCACTTC. It is translated as CASSFEGEGTQHF.

This clonotype occurred many times. This rearrangement joins TRBV12-3 or TRBV12-4 to TRBJ2-7; 8 bases are shared with TRBD1. The CDR3 is made up of 14 amino acids. V trimming: 2 bases; J trimming: 6 bases; junction bases outside the gene matches: 6. CDR3 nucleotide sequence: TGTGCCAGCAGTTTATTGGACAGGGAAGCCGAGCAGTACTTC. Protein sequence: CASSLLDREAEQYF.

This clonotype has only a few counts. V usage is TRBV28 and J usage is TRBJ2-5; 9 bases fit TRBD1. The CDR3 loop spans 14 amino acids. The V gene end was trimmed by 6 bases and the J gene end by 1 base; junction bases not matched to a gene: 3. CDR1 MDHEN and CDR2 SYDVKM come from the germline V gene. For the CDR3, the DNA is TGTGCCAGCAGGGAACAGGGGGCCCAAGAGACCCAGTACTTC. This translates into CASREQGAQETQYF.

The V call is TRBV6-2 or TRBV6-3, the J call TRBJ2-2; D gene ambiguous. Trimming shortened V by 6 bases and J by 2 bases, and 10 bases separated the two germline ends. The CDR3 consists of 14 residues. Germline values: CDR1 MNHEY, CDR2 SVGEGT. This CDR3 is CASRSGLNTGELFF. The CDR3 DNA follows: TGTGCCAGCAGGTCTGGCTTAAACACCGGGGAGCTGTTTTTT.

This clonotype was found many times. The rearrangement links TRBV6-5 to TRBJ1-5; D might be TRBD1 (6 bases). Trimming removed 2 bases from V and 6 bases from J, with 20 bases in between. In germline, CDR1 is MNHEY, CDR2 SVGAGI. The CDR3 length is 17 residues. The CDR3: CASSYPDRAWDIQPQHF. CDR3 nucleotide sequence: TGTGCCAGCAGTTACCCGGACAGAGCCTGGGACATTCAGCCCCAGCATTTT.

In its sample, this clonotype was seen many times. V and J are TRBV6-2 or TRBV6-3 and TRBJ2-7, with TRBD2 as a possible D gene (5 bases). Trimming took off 8 bases at V and 2 bases at J, with 13 bases between the two ends. CDR1 and CDR2 from the germline V gene are MNHEY and SVGEGT. The CDR3 has 13 residues. The CDR3 bases are TGTGCCAGCGGCACTGCCGGGGCCTACGAGCAGTACTTC. This codes for CASGTAGAYEQYF.

In this sample, this clonotype turned up many times. Possible read error: a much larger clone is one base away. V and J are TRBV6-2 or TRBV6-3 and TRBJ1-2, with 7 bases identical to TRBD1. CDR3 size: 15 residues. Germline CDR1 MNHEY, CDR2 SVGEGT. The CDR3 sequence is CASSYSETGNYGYAF. The CDR3 DNA sequence: TGTGCCAGCAGTTACTCGGAGACAGGGAACTATGGCTACGCCTTC.

This clonotype was found a few times. The V gene is TRBV28, the J gene TRBJ2-4; possibly TRBD2 for D (6 bases). This CDR3 comprises 16 residues. V was trimmed by 2 bases and J by 16 bases, leaving 27 bases between them. Germline-derived CDR1 and CDR2 are MDHEN and SYDVKM. CDR3 DNA sequence: TGTGCCAGCAGTTTAGGAAGGACGGGAGCCAAAAACATTAAATACTTC. This translates into CASSLGRTGAKNIKYF.

This clonotype came up many times. A clone one base away is much larger, so this may be a read error. The chain couples TRBV12-3 or TRBV12-4 to TRBJ2-5; possible D gene TRBD1, 6 bases. CDR3 size: 15 residues. CDR3: CASSLFGQIQEAQYF. DNA for the CDR3: TGTGCCAGCAGTTTATTCGGACAGATACAAGAGGCCCAGTACTTC.

The sample holds many counts of this clonotype. This chain joins TRBV2 and TRBJ1-5; D gene unclear. From germline, CDR1 is SNHLY and CDR2 FYNNEI. CDR3 size: 18 residues. V lost 7 bases to trimming and J lost 3 bases, with 25 bases between them. The CDR3 nucleotides are TGTGCCAGCACCCAAAGTAGTCTAAAAAGAGGGATCAATCAGCCCCAGCATTTT. It translates to CASTQSSLKRGINQPQHF.

There are a few counts of this clonotype. This chain links TRBV6-2 or TRBV6-3 with TRBJ1-2; possibly TRBD1 for D (5 bases). This CDR3 has 12 residues. The V end was cut by 6 bases, the J end by 6 bases, with 11 bases between. CDR1 MNHEY and CDR2 SVGEGT come from the germline V gene. CDR3 sequence reads: CASSSGGHGYTF. The CDR3 nucleotides read TGTGCCAGCAGCTCGGGGGGACATGGCTACACCTTC.